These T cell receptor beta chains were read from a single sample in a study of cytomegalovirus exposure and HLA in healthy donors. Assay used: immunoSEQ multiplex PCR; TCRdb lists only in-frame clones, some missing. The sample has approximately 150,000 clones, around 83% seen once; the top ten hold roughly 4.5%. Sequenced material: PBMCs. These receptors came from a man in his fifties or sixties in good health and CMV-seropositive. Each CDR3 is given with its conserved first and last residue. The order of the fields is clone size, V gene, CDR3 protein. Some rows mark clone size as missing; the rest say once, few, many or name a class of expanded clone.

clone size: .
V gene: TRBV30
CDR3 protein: CAWSYREGLVQYF

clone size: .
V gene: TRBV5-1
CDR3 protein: CASSVTYRGSYEQYF

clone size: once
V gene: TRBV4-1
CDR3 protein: CASSQVESFGNQPQHF

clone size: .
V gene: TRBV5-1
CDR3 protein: CASSLGPAKYNEQFF

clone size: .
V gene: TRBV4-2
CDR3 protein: CASSQTASGPYEQYF

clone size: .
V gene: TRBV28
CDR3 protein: CASSSLGDRGSRTGELFF

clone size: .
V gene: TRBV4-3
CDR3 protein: CASSRALGTGGEKLFF

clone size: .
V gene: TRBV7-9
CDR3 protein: CASSLPRTETNEKLFF

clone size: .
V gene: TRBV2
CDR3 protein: CASRLNRQGSYEQYF

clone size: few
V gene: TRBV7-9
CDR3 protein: CASSFGGVEEKLFF

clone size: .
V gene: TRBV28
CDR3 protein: CASSLNLGGGSSPLHF

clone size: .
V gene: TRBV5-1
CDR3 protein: CASSFRGTTEAFF

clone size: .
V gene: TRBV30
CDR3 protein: CAWSKGSSSTEAFF

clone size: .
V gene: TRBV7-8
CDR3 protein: CASRTIAGGPYEQYF

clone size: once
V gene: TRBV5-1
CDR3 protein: CASSDRGLHQETQYF

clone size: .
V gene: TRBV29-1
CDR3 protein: CSVAGSRGNQPQHF

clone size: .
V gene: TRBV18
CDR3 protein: CASSPPGQTISGANVLTF

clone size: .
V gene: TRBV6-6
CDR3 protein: CASSHRLEGREDEQFF

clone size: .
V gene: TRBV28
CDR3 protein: CASSLGTGSSTDTQYF

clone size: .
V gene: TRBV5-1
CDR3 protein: CASSLLTSTDTQYF

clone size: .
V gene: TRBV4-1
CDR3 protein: CASSHKEAGADTQYF

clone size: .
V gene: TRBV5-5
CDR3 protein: CASSLTPGQGSGNTIYF

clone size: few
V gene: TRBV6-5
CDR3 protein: CASRTNRGRDELFF

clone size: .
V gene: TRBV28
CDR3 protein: CASSASGRQGMDYGYTF

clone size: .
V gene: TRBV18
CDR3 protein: CASSPQGASTGELFF

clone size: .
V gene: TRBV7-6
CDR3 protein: CASSLEYRPTGELFF

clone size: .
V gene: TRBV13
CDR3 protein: CASREANRGSPLHF

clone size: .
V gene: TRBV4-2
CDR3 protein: CASSQGGGPPYEQYF

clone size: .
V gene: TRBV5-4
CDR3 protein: CASSLGGGVGMNEQFF

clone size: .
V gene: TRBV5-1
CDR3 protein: CASSLSSRPSAGELFF

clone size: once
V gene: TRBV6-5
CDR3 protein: CASSYSGGASDTQYF

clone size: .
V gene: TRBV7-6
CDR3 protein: CASSLGRYQPQHF

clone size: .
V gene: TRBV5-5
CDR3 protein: CASSLPSGGPGQFF

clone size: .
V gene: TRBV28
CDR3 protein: CASSFRTGYTEAFF

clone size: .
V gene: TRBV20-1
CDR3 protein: CSARAGQLF

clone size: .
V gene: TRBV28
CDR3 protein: CASSPSDFSYNEQFF

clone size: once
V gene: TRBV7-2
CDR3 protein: CASSLSILGRERAGELFF

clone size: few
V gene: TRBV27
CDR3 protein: CASSFRGRQAGAAYEQYF

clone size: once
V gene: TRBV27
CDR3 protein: CASSTSQVYNSPLHF

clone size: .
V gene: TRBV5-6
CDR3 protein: CASSSLPNEQFF

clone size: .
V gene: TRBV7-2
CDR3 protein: CASRGTGGAFGGQPQHF

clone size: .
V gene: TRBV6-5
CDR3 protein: CASSYRATGSYEQYF

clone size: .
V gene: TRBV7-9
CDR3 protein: CASSLETGPNTIYF

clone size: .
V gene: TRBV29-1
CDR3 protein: CSVAGTYNEQFF

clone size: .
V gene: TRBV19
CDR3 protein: CASSIDSLYGYTF

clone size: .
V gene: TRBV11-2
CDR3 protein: CASSARTGAGDTQYF

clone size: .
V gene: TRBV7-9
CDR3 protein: CASSLGTSGTRSYEQYF

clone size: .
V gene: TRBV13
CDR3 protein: CASSLRGTGNEKLFF

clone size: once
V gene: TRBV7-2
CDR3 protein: CASSTSGGPGGWDTQYF

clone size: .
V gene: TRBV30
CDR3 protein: CALAPRGNSYEQYF

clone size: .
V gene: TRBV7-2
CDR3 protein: CASSLRTREQYF

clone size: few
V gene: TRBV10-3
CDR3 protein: CATVASGTSTDTQYF

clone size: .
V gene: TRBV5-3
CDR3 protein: CARSLGLAGVLSYEQYF

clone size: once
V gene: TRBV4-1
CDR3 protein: CASSQVPDRITDTQYF

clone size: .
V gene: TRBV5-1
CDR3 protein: CASSLAPAGSSYEQYF

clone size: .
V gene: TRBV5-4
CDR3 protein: CASSLHPGDRGNEQYF

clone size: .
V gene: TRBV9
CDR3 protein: CASSAAPRDSEQFF